This T cell receptor (beta chain) stems from a study of blood T cell repertoires in COVID-19. The protocol was immunoSEQ multiplex PCR, while the TCRdb copy is restricted to in-frame clones and leaves out a portion. The profile shows around 450,000 clones, around 88% of them singletons. CDR1 and CDR2 from the germline V gene are MNHNY and SVGAGI (reference sequence). The germline V and J ends were trimmed by 4 bases and 0 bases, with 12 bases remaining between them. This CDR3 is built from 15 residues. The table lists this clone with many counts. This clonotype was sampled from a woman in her 30s with acute or convalescent COVID-19. The sample consisted of peripheral blood. The chain links TRBV6-6 to TRBJ1-1; a possible D gene is TRBD1 (5 bases). The CDR3 DNA is TGTGCCAGCAGTTTGACCAGGGAAGTGAACACTGAAGCTTTCTTT. This gives the protein CASSLTREVNTEAFF.